What follows is one T cell receptor (beta chain) and its context. Its target is not known. The read terminates 3 residues before the CDR3 end, so the remaining end is supplied by the germline J gene. The germline CDR1 and CDR2 sequences are DFQATT and SNEGSKA (reference sequence). The CDR3 totals 16 residues. J was trimmed by 5 bases and V by 2 bases; bases with no gene match: 10. These data come from a study of T cells in women clearing cervical HPV infection. Across the whole study: Case blood was drawn when the lesion was first found; control blood after infection became undetectable. Cases' blood sampling followed lesion detection by median approximately 150 days (90 to 200). General study results and limits: Cases and controls were distinguished at AUC around 0.8 by richness and V genes. TRBV6-7 relative abundance averaged roughly 0.099% in cases and about 0.15% in controls.

Using immunoSEQ multiplex PCR, the repertoire was profiled, and TCRdb retains in-frame clones only, with some absent. This repertoire comprises 25,000 to 35,000 clones; its ten largest clones make up about 18%. The sample consisted of blood buffy coat. The TCR comes from a woman between 18 and 70 years old with a cervical HPV16 infection that either progressed to CIN3+ or cleared (not recorded which). V and J are TRBV20-1 and TRBJ2-2; 8 positions match TRBD2. The CDR3 sequence: CSARRSLAGSTGELFF. The DNA read from the CDR3 is TGCAGTGCTAGACGAAGTTTAGCGGGGAGTACCGGGGAG.